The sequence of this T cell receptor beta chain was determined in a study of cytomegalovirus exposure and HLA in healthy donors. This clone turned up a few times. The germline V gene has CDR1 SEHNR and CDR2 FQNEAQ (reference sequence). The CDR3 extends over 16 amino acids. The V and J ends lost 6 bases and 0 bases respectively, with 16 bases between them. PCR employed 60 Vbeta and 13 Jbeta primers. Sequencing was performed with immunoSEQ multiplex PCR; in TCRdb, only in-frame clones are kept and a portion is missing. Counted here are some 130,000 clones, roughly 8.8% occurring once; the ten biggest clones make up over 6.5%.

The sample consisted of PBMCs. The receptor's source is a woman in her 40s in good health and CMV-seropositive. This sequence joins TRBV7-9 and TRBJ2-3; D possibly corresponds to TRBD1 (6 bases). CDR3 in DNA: TGTGCCAGCAGTTTTGGACAGACTACTAGCACAGATACGCAGTATTTT. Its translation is CASSFGQTTSTDTQYF.